The 18 T cell receptor beta chains below come from one sample, sequenced in a study of T cell responses to AZD1222 COVID-19 vaccine. TCRdb's table, derived via immunoSEQ multiplex PCR, lists solely in-frame clones and lacks some. The sample includes about 130,000 clones, around four fifths of them seen just once. Sequences were derived from peripheral blood, sampled on day 0 of AZD1222 vaccination. These receptor sequences come from an adult in good health.

This rearrangement joins TRBV28 to TRBJ1-1; 11 nucleotides agree with TRBD1. Looked up from germline, CDR1 is MDHEN and CDR2 is SYDVKM. V lost 7 bases and J lost 8; bases outside the gene matches: 18. This CDR3 has 17 amino acids. CDR3 protein: CASKLHRVRTGGSEAFF. CDR3 sequence (DNA): TGTGCCAGCAAGTTACATAGAGTTCGGACAGGGGGCTCCGAAGCTTTCTTT.

This sequence joins TRBV28 and TRBJ1-1, with 7 bases fitting TRBD1. V was clipped by 6 bases and J by 1 base; unmatched bases: 14. The CDR3 totals 17 residues. Germline values: CDR1 MDHEN, CDR2 SYDVKM. CDR3 nucleotides: TGTGCCAGCAGACTGAGACAGGACAGGCGAAGGAACACTGAAGCTTTCTTT. Residues: CASRLRQDRRRNTEAFF.

The chain recombines TRBV13 with TRBJ1-3, with D possibly matching TRBD1 (5 bases). The CDR3 length is 16 residues. The germline V and J ends were trimmed by 0 bases and 2 bases, with 11 bases remaining between them. Germline assignment: CDR1 PRHDT and CDR2 FYEKMQ (reference sequence). The CDR3 DNA reads as TGTGCCAGCAGCTTAGGCCTAAGGGGCACTGGAAACACCATATATTTT. It specifies CASSLGLRGTGNTIYF.

V is TRBV20-1 and J is TRBJ1-1; 7 bases are a match to TRBD1. CDR3 length: 11 amino acids. The V gene end was trimmed by 7 bases and the J gene end by 5 bases; junction bases not matched to a gene: 4. Germline lookup yields CDR1 DFQATT and CDR2 SNEGSKA (reference sequence). The CDR3 reads CSEGAGTEAFF. Written as DNA, the CDR3 is TGCAGTGAGGGGGCGGGGACTGAAGCTTTCTTT.

For this clone: The same CDR3 can be traced to other DNA sequences in this sample. The chain couples TRBV28 to TRBJ1-1; D not certain. CDR3 length: 13 amino acids. V was cut by 3 bases and J by 0 bases, with 5 bases left in between. The germline CDR1 and CDR2 sequences are MDHEN and SYDVKM. This CDR3 is CASSFDLNTEAFF. CDR3 in DNA: TGTGCCAGCAGTTTTGATCTGAACACTGAAGCTTTCTTT.

The chain has TRBV3-1 (or the pseudogene TRBV3-2) and TRBJ1-6; 10 nucleotides align to TRBD1. This CDR3 contains 17 residues. Germline V gene data show CDR1 as LGHDT and CDR2 as YNNKEL (reference sequence). Trimming cost V 4 bases and J 6 bases; bases outside gene matches: 9. CDR3 DNA sequence: TGTGCCAGCAGCCTACCTCAGAGGACAGGGGGTAATTCACCCCTCCACTTT. Protein product: CASSLPQRTGGNSPLHF.

This clone was observed once. Other nucleotide sequences from this sample produce the same CDR3. The chain combines TRBV27 with TRBJ2-3, with 10 bases lining up with TRBD2. There are 15 residues in the CDR3. The germline V gene encodes CDR1 MNHEY and CDR2 SMNVEV (reference sequence). Germline trimming cut 4 bases from V and 1 base from J; bases unmatched to any gene: 2. The DNA for the CDR3 is TGTGCCAGCAGTTCTAGCGGGAGACGCACAGATACGCAGTATTTT. This gives the protein CASSSSGRRTDTQYF.

The genes are TRBV9 and TRBJ2-1, with 12 bases identical to TRBD2. Germline loops: CDR1 SGDLS, CDR2 YYNGEE. V gave up 3 bases and J gave up 4 bases; unmatched junction bases: 2. The CDR3 has 15 residues. The CDR3 nucleotides are TGTGCCAGCAGCGAAACTAGCGGGGGGTACAATGAGCAGTTCTTC. This gives the protein CASSETSGGYNEQFF.

The chain links TRBV4-2 to TRBJ1-6, with D possibly being TRBD1 (5 bases). This CDR3 spans 16 amino acids. Germline V gene lookup returns CDR1 LGHNA and CDR2 YNFKEQ. Between the trimmed V and J ends, which lost 0 bases and 7 bases, there was a span of 13 bases. The DNA for the CDR3 is TGTGCCAGCAGCCAAGATTCGGGGACGGTCAATTCACCCCTCCACTTT. This codes for CASSQDSGTVNSPLHF.

The chain couples TRBV30 to TRBJ1-5, with a tentative D call TRBD1 (6 bases). The CDR3 sequence is 14 residues long. Between the trimmed V and J ends, which lost 2 bases and 5 bases, there was a span of 13 bases. Germline V lookup: CDR1 GTSNPN, CDR2 SVGIG (reference sequence). The CDR3 nucleotides are TGTGCCTGGAGTTCCGGGACACTTTATCAGCCCCAGCATTTT. It encodes CAWSSGTLYQPQHF.

The chain recombines TRBV6-5 with TRBJ2-5; a possible D gene is TRBD2 (5 bases). V lost 7 bases, J lost 5 bases, and 20 bases lay in between. CDR3 size: 15 residues. Germline V CDR1 and CDR2: MNHEY, SVGAGI. In DNA, the CDR3 is TGTGCCAGCACCGACGGACGGGGATCGATGGAGACCCAGTACTTC. The encoded protein is CASTDGRGSMETQYF.

The genes are TRBV6-5 and TRBJ1-2; no clear D gene. This CDR3 comprises 14 residues. Germline loops: CDR1 MNHEY, CDR2 SVGAGI. V lost 6 bases and J lost 4, with 15 bases in between. The CDR3, as DNA: TGTGCCAGCAGGGCCCCAGGAACGGGCTATGGCTACACCTTC. Its translation is CASRAPGTGYGYTF.

This chain joins TRBV12-3 or TRBV12-4 and TRBJ2-7; D unresolved. Deletions cut 3 bases from V and 4 bases from J, with 7 bases between. The CDR3 extends over 12 amino acids. The CDR3 DNA sequence: TGTGCCAGCAGTTTTGAAGGGTACGAGCAGTACTTC. Translated, it gives CASSFEGYEQYF.

The CDR3 DNA follows: TGTGCCAGTAGTATTGGAGGGAAGAACACTGAAGCTTTCTTT. Protein sequence: CASSIGGKNTEAFF. The chain carries TRBV19 and TRBJ1-1, with D unresolved. CDR1 is LNHDA, CDR2 SQIVND, per germline (reference sequence). The CDR3 consists of 14 residues. Trimming pared 3 bases from V and 1 base from J, leaving 9 bases between.

This chain connects TRBV7-3 to TRBJ1-6, with 7 bases fitting TRBD1. CDR1 is SGHTA, CDR2 FQGTGA, per germline. CDR3 size: 17 residues. V lost 0 bases, J lost 7 bases, and 9 bases stayed unmatched. CDR3 residues: CASSLTPPTGTNSPLHF. As DNA, the CDR3 is TGTGCCAGCAGCTTAACTCCCCCGACAGGGACAAATTCACCCCTCCACTTT.

V gene TRBV9 combines with J gene TRBJ2-3; weak D call: TRBD2 (6 bases). Trimming removed 6 bases at V and 5 bases at J, with 13 bases between. This CDR3 region has 13 residues. CDR1 is SGDLS, CDR2 YYNGEE, per germline. CDR3 sequence: CASMAPGEDTQYF. DNA for the CDR3: TGTGCCAGCATGGCCCCGGGGGAAGATACGCAGTATTTT. The full variable domain, in which reference TRBV9 and TRBJ2-3 provide the parts outside the CDR3, is DSGVTQTPKHLITATGQRVTLRCSPRSGDLSVYWYQQSLDQGLQFLIQYYNGEERAKGNILERFSAQQFPDLHSELNLSSLELGDSALYFCASMAPGEDTQYFGPGTRLTVL.

This clone was seen many times. The V gene is TRBV28, the J gene TRBJ2-3, with D perhaps matching TRBD2 (6 bases). This CDR3 has 16 amino acids. The germline V gene encodes CDR1 MDHEN and CDR2 SYDVKM. Trimming pared 3 bases from V and 0 bases from J, leaving 13 bases between. The CDR3 protein is CASSFWDSASTDTQYF. The CDR3 DNA is TGTGCCAGCAGTTTCTGGGACTCCGCGAGCACAGATACGCAGTATTTT.

In regard to this clone: The germline gene is not matched at one end of the junction; a read error may be the cause. This rearrangement joins TRBV30 to TRBJ1-1; 7 bases are a match to TRBD1. CDR1 is GTSNPN, CDR2 SVGIG, per germline (reference sequence). The length of the CDR3 is 13 residues. This chain's CDR3 is CAGRTGRNTEAFF. The DNA for the CDR3 is TGTGCCGGGAGGACAGGACGGAACACTGAAGCTTTCTTT.